A selection of T cell receptor beta chains follows, all from one sample in a study of cytomegalovirus exposure and HLA in healthy donors. Profiled with immunoSEQ multiplex PCR; TCRdb holds only in-frame clones, not every one. The table has around 70,000 clones, about 78% seen once; the top ten hold 3%. Sequencing used PBMCs. The receptor set was obtained from a girl between 5 and 17 years old in good health and CMV-seropositive. Both conserved end residues are trimmed from each CDR3. D genes are given only for firm matches. The size of a clone is reported for some rows only, either as once, few or many, or as a class for expanded clones.

v_call: TRBV6-5
d_call: NA
clone_size: once
j_call: TRBJ1-2
cdr3_aa: ASSYSRVYGYT

v_call: TRBV6-5
d_call: NA
clone_size: NA
j_call: TRBJ1-1
cdr3_aa: ASSSNTFEAF

v_call: TRBV5-4
d_call: TRBD1
clone_size: NA
j_call: TRBJ1-1
cdr3_aa: ASSLWGQGVLNTEAF

v_call: TRBV2
d_call: TRBD1
clone_size: once
j_call: TRBJ1-1
cdr3_aa: ASSEAGTGKTRDRAF

v_call: TRBV5-1
d_call: NA
clone_size: NA
j_call: TRBJ1-1
cdr3_aa: ASSLLGGTEAF

v_call: TRBV4-2
d_call: TRBD2
clone_size: once
j_call: TRBJ2-1
cdr3_aa: ASSQDSVSSGVINEQF

v_call: TRBV25-1
d_call: TRBD1
clone_size: NA
j_call: TRBJ2-1
cdr3_aa: ASSTGGGYNEQF

v_call: TRBV6-6
d_call: TRBD1
clone_size: NA
j_call: TRBJ1-2
cdr3_aa: ASSPTSPTGNYGYT

v_call: TRBV7-9
d_call: NA
clone_size: NA
j_call: TRBJ1-1
cdr3_aa: ASSPGDTEAF

v_call: TRBV18
d_call: NA
clone_size: NA
j_call: TRBJ1-5
cdr3_aa: ASSPPIRQPQH

v_call: TRBV29-1
d_call: TRBD1
clone_size: NA
j_call: TRBJ1-3
cdr3_aa: SVDDRGGNTIY

v_call: TRBV9
d_call: NA
clone_size: NA
j_call: TRBJ1-1
cdr3_aa: ASSVDRVTEAF

v_call: TRBV30
d_call: NA
clone_size: NA
j_call: TRBJ1-6
cdr3_aa: AWSVGEIDSPLH

v_call: TRBV11-2
d_call: NA
clone_size: NA
j_call: TRBJ2-5
cdr3_aa: ASSLGRGTQY

v_call: TRBV2
d_call: TRBD1
clone_size: NA
j_call: TRBJ2-2
cdr3_aa: ASSEGQGTAGELF

v_call: TRBV28
d_call: NA
clone_size: NA
j_call: TRBJ1-2
cdr3_aa: ASTPAKGGLGNGYT

v_call: TRBV30
d_call: NA
clone_size: NA
j_call: TRBJ1-5
cdr3_aa: AWSRQVSQPQH

v_call: TRBV6-5
d_call: NA
clone_size: NA
j_call: TRBJ2-7
cdr3_aa: ASIGGPYEQY

v_call: TRBV6-5
d_call: NA
clone_size: NA
j_call: TRBJ1-5
cdr3_aa: ASSYGNDGNQPQH

v_call: TRBV30
d_call: NA
clone_size: once
j_call: TRBJ1-5
cdr3_aa: AWSQTTGIVQPQH

v_call: TRBV4-1
d_call: NA
clone_size: NA
j_call: TRBJ2-2
cdr3_aa: ASSQDPTYTGELF

v_call: TRBV30
d_call: NA
clone_size: NA
j_call: TRBJ1-3
cdr3_aa: AWGYYSGNTIY

v_call: TRBV2
d_call: TRBD1
clone_size: few
j_call: TRBJ1-6
cdr3_aa: ASSRGSLNSPLH

v_call: TRBV11-3
d_call: NA
clone_size: NA
j_call: TRBJ2-2
cdr3_aa: ASSLDRGATGELF

v_call: TRBV2
d_call: NA
clone_size: NA
j_call: TRBJ1-1
cdr3_aa: ASRGGNTEAF

v_call: TRBV5-8
d_call: NA
clone_size: NA
j_call: TRBJ2-3
cdr3_aa: ASSPSGYTDTQY

v_call: TRBV9
d_call: TRBD2
clone_size: NA
j_call: TRBJ2-1
cdr3_aa: ASSSRDYYVNEQF

v_call: TRBV4-3
d_call: TRBD2
clone_size: NA
j_call: TRBJ2-4
cdr3_aa: ASSQDSQGLAVGIQY

v_call: TRBV6-5
d_call: NA
clone_size: NA
j_call: TRBJ1-5
cdr3_aa: ASRQYSNQPQH

v_call: TRBV14
d_call: TRBD1
clone_size: NA
j_call: TRBJ2-7
cdr3_aa: ASSRTGGLREQY

v_call: TRBV6-5
d_call: NA
clone_size: NA
j_call: TRBJ1-3
cdr3_aa: ASSRLGDGTIY

v_call: TRBV6-5
d_call: TRBD1
clone_size: once
j_call: TRBJ1-6
cdr3_aa: ASSFTVGGSNSPLH

v_call: TRBV19
d_call: NA
clone_size: NA
j_call: TRBJ1-2
cdr3_aa: ASSIHLTPYGYT

v_call: TRBV5-1
d_call: TRBD2
clone_size: NA
j_call: TRBJ2-1
cdr3_aa: ASSSIAGYNEQF

v_call: TRBV30
d_call: TRBD1
clone_size: NA
j_call: TRBJ2-6
cdr3_aa: AWHDRGSGANVLT

v_call: TRBV11-2
d_call: NA
clone_size: once
j_call: TRBJ1-6
cdr3_aa: ASNNLGAYGRGNSPLH

v_call: TRBV5-1
d_call: NA
clone_size: NA
j_call: TRBJ1-2
cdr3_aa: ASSLSGEGDGYT

v_call: TRBV4-2
d_call: TRBD2
clone_size: medium-sized
j_call: TRBJ2-1
cdr3_aa: ASSLGTSGVNEQF

v_call: TRBV11-2
d_call: NA
clone_size: NA
j_call: TRBJ2-1
cdr3_aa: ASSLEGQPSFSYNEQF

v_call: TRBV25-1
d_call: NA
clone_size: NA
j_call: TRBJ2-5
cdr3_aa: ASSELGGQQETQY

v_call: TRBV7-2
d_call: NA
clone_size: few
j_call: TRBJ2-3
cdr3_aa: ASSLAGSTDTQY

v_call: TRBV6-1
d_call: NA
clone_size: NA
j_call: TRBJ1-1
cdr3_aa: ASSLGAYTEAF

v_call: TRBV7-9
d_call: NA
clone_size: NA
j_call: TRBJ2-7
cdr3_aa: ASSVDIRWYEQY

v_call: TRBV25-1
d_call: NA
clone_size: NA
j_call: TRBJ2-7
cdr3_aa: ASRAGYSYEQY

v_call: TRBV4-1
d_call: NA
clone_size: once
j_call: TRBJ1-5
cdr3_aa: ASSQRISGGRNQPQH

v_call: TRBV30
d_call: NA
clone_size: NA
j_call: TRBJ1-1
cdr3_aa: AWSRGHLNTEAF

v_call: TRBV5-1
d_call: NA
clone_size: NA
j_call: TRBJ2-7
cdr3_aa: ASSVTGVSYEQY

v_call: TRBV15
d_call: NA
clone_size: NA
j_call: TRBJ2-7
cdr3_aa: ATSKEDSTYEQY

v_call: TRBV20-1
d_call: NA
clone_size: NA
j_call: TRBJ1-1
cdr3_aa: SATQNTEAF

v_call: TRBV7-8
d_call: NA
clone_size: NA
j_call: TRBJ2-7
cdr3_aa: ASSISRLSYEQY

v_call: TRBV9
d_call: NA
clone_size: NA
j_call: TRBJ1-2
cdr3_aa: ASSVGPGGGGGYT

v_call: TRBV30
d_call: NA
clone_size: NA
j_call: TRBJ1-5
cdr3_aa: AWSVGGGQPQH

v_call: TRBV11-2
d_call: NA
clone_size: NA
j_call: TRBJ2-7
cdr3_aa: ASSLAERYGYEQY

v_call: TRBV7-6
d_call: TRBD1
clone_size: NA
j_call: TRBJ2-6
cdr3_aa: ASSLRGQDFSGANVLT

v_call: TRBV28
d_call: TRBD1
clone_size: few
j_call: TRBJ1-2
cdr3_aa: AAHQGASNYGYT